This T cell receptor (beta chain) originates from a study of siplizumab effects on memory and regulatory T cells. Whole-study findings and limits: About 80-97% of proliferating CD4+ or CD8+ clones had no assignable naive or memory phenotype. Memory cells seemed less diverse than naive T cells, which also seemed major contributors to the alloresponse. Versus around 25% in controls, the mappable alloreactive CD4+ clones averaged about 63% Treg-derived with siplizumab.

Per sample, the assay covered about 10^5 TCR templates. This table comes from immunoSEQ multiplex PCR, and its TCRdb copy is limited to in-frame clones, with some not included. The table records 60,000 to 80,000 clones, less than 85% of them present only once. This CDR3 spans 15 amino acids. CDR1 and CDR2 (germline): MGHDK, SYGVNS. Trimming took 2 bases from V and 3 from J, leaving 10 bases between them. Concerning this clone: The antigen is not known.

The source of this sequence is a human donor in good health. The rearrangement uses TRBV25-1 and TRBJ1-4, with unresolved D. Sequencing was done on a sample of memory CD4+ T cells sorted from blood. The CDR3 is CASSERWGSNEKLFF. The CDR3 DNA follows: TGTGCCAGCAGTGAACGGTGGGGATCTAATGAAAAACTGTTTTTT.